This T cell receptor (beta chain) was profiled in a study of cytomegalovirus exposure and HLA in healthy donors (TCRdb year 2017). Some background on the complete study: According to a later analysis, one platform produced both the roughly 120 validation repertoires and the 620 or so repertoires of the first cohort. The aim of the study was to test whether cataloging public T cell receptors could identify signatures of past pathogen exposure. A separate validation cohort of more than 100 different subjects was used in addition to the approximately 640-subject first cohort. To predict cytomegalovirus infection status, the study combined high-throughput TCR immunosequencing, statistical association of individual TCRs with disease status, and machine learning. Paper-wide results and their limitations: Cytomegalovirus status was reported to be diagnosed by the classifier with high specificity and sensitivity in both the original and validation cohorts. Of the cluster scores, 85% to 95% were above 0 in a later analysis, which found that TCRs clustered in the first cohort also tended to co-occur in the 120 or so validation repertoires. Three of the identified cytomegalovirus-associated TCR beta chains were confirmed in vitro to be specific for cytomegalovirus antigens. According to the authors, the approach could potentially be generalized to other disease states and immunological phenotypes. A later analysis had no HLA typing for the validation cohort, so co-occurrence there was scored across all 130 or so repertoires. In the study, 150 to 200 TCR beta chains were listed as associated with cytomegalovirus. Most TCR sequences were observed very rarely across donors, whereas some public TCRs were present in many individuals.

The germline V gene sets CDR1 to SGHVS and CDR2 to FNYEAQ. From cysteine to phenylalanine, the CDR3 is 14 amino acids long. Of the read, only the CDR3 DNA is kept; its 42 bases are in frame from base 1. Trimming removed 10 bases from V and 4 bases from J; the gene matches leave 10 bases unexplained. Details on this clone: Its target antigen remains unknown. No quality values exist for individual bases; no much larger clone is one base distant.

Separate from the approximately 670-subject first cohort, the validation cohort of some 130 subjects was the group to which the donors belonged. Libraries were made using the immunoSEQ multiplex PCR assay. Per the original workflow: A statistical classification framework was developed to diagnose cytomegalovirus status using the catalog of TCR beta chain sequences. TCRdb's version of the immuneACCESS table is confined to in-frame rearrangements and falls short of the full clone set. An unresolved V gene accounts for under half of the shortfall where checked; the remainder is of unknown origin. V and J calls and clone size are as listed in that table; D and trimming were resolved from the DNA. The sample table shows hundreds of thousands of clones, and roughly 84% are seen once. The top ten clones comprise about 2% of the sample.

Source material: PBMCs. The TCR originated in a woman aged 18-30 years in good health and CMV-seropositive. The V and J genes are TRBV7-6 and TRBJ2-3, with 8 bases aligning to TRBD2. The CDR3 region has the sequence CATTGREESDTQYF. The DNA is as follows: TGTGCCACTACCGGGCGGGAGGAGTCAGATACGCAGTATTTT. Extended through the reference TRBV7-6 and TRBJ2-3 proteins, this CDR3 yields the full variable domain: GAGVSQSPRYKVTKRGQDVALRCDPISGHVSLYWYRQALGQGPEFLTYFNYEAQQDKSGLPNDRFSAERPEGSISTLTIQRTEQRDSAMYRCATTGREESDTQYFGPGTRLTVL.